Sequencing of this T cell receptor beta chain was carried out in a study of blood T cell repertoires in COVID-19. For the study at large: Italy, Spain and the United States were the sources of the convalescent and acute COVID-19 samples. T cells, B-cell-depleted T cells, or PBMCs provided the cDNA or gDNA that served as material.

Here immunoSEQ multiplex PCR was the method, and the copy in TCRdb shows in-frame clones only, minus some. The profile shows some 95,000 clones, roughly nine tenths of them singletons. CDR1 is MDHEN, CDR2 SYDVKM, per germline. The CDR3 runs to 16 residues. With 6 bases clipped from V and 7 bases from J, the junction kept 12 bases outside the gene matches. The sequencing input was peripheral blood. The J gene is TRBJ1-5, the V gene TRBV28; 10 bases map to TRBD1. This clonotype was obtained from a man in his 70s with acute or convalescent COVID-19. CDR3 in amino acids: CASSSNDRGRRQPQHF. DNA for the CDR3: TGTGCCAGCAGCTCGAATGACAGGGGGCGCCGACAGCCCCAGCATTTT. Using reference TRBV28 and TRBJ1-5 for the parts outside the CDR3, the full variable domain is DVKVTQSSRYLVKRTGEKVFLECVQDMDHENMFWYRQDPGLGLRLIYFSYDVKMKEKGDIPEGYSVSREKKERFSLILESASTNQTSMYLCASSSNDRGRRQPQHFGDGTRLSIL.